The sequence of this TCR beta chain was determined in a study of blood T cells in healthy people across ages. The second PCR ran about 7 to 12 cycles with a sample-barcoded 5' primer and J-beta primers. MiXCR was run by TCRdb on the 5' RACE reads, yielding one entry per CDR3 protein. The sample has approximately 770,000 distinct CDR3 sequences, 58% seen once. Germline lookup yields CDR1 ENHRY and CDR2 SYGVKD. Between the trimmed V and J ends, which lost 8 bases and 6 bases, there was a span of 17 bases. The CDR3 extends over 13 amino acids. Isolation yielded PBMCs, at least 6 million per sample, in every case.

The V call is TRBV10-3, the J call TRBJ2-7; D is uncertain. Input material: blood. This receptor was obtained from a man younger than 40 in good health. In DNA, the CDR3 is TGTGCCATCGGCCGGTTGTCAGCCTCCGAGCAGTACTTC. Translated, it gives CAIGRLSASEQYF.